These T cell receptor beta chains were read from a single sample in a study of T cell repertoires in cytomegalovirus infection. In TCRdb, the reads were re-called with MiXCR into one record per CDR3 protein. The sample yields roughly 320,000 distinct CDR3 sequences, roughly a tenth seen once. The sample was PBMCs. The receptors derive from a human donor in good health (CMV status not recorded). Some clones in this sample may be carry-over from other donors' samples. Each CDR3 is given with its conserved first and last residue. Each record gives: J gene, clone size, D gene, V gene, CDR3 protein, CDR3 DNA. The D gene is left open where the match is weak. Expanded clones are given a class, and other clones once, few, many or no size at all.

>TRBJ1-2|few|TRBD1|TRBV29-1
CSVTKRTGELKDGYTF
TGCAGCGTCACCAAAAGGACAGGGGAGCTTAAGGATGGCTACACCTTC
>TRBJ1-3|many|-|TRBV20-1
CSARGHFSGNTIYF
TGCAGTGCAAGAGGACACTTTTCTGGAAACACCATATATTTT
>TRBJ2-1|many|TRBD2|TRBV6-2/TRBV6-3
CASSSAAGGRRGNEQFF
TGTGCCAGCAGTTCTGCCGCGGGGGGGCGACGGGGCAATGAGCAGTTCTTC
>TRBJ1-2|many|-|TRBV29-1
CSVEIRVGYTF
TGCAGCGTTGAAATCAGGGTTGGCTACACCTTC
>TRBJ1-2|many|TRBD1|TRBV20-1
CSAARSEGARYGYTF
TGCAGTGCCGCCAGGTCGGAGGGGGCCCGGTATGGCTACACCTTC
>TRBJ2-3|few|-|TRBV7-9
CASSSDRSHTDTQYF
TGTGCCAGCAGCTCCGACAGATCTCACACAGATACGCAGTATTTT
>TRBJ1-5|-|-|TRBV28
CASSKAGSNQPQHF
TGTGCCAGCAGTAAGGCAGGGTCCAATCAGCCCCAGCATTTT
>TRBJ1-1|many|-|TRBV11-2
CASSLGLQGTEAFF
TGTGCCAGCAGCTTAGGACTACAGGGCACTGAAGCTTTCTTT
>TRBJ1-5|many|TRBD1|TRBV28
CASSTRDRGLGQPQHF
TGTGCCAGCAGTACCCGGGACAGGGGCCTCGGTCAGCCCCAGCATTTT
>TRBJ2-5|many|TRBD1|TRBV14
CASSPGRTGRETQYF
TGTGCCAGCAGCCCCGGGCGGACAGGCAGGGAGACCCAGTACTTC
>TRBJ1-2|many|-|TRBV14
CASSQDRRPNYGYTF
TGTGCCAGCAGCCAAGACAGGCGACCGAACTATGGCTACACCTTC
>TRBJ1-2|-|-|TRBV29-1
CSVGRSRGAGGYTF
TGCAGCGTCGGCCGAAGTCGGGGGGCCGGTGGCTACACCTTC
>TRBJ1-6|many|-|TRBV20-1
CSAYPGDGGNSPLHF
TGCAGTGCTTATCCGGGAGACGGGGGTAATTCACCCCTCCACTTT
>TRBJ2-5|-|-|TRBV5-1
CASTFGALQETQYF
TGCGCCAGCACCTTTGGGGCCCTCCAAGAGACCCAGTACTTC
>TRBJ1-6|few|-|TRBV6-5
CASSYSPKRQGSSPLHF
TGTGCCAGCAGTTACTCGCCAAAGCGGCAGGGGAGTTCACCCCTCCACTTT
>TRBJ1-4|many|-|TRBV29-1
CSVEVYHNEKLFF
TGCAGCGTTGAGGTCTACCATAATGAAAAACTGTTTTTT
>TRBJ2-1|-|-|TRBV5-4
CASSLPPGRRGNEQFF
TGTGCCAGCAGCTTACCCCCGGGTCGGAGGGGCAATGAGCAGTTCTTC
>TRBJ1-2|many|-|TRBV7-2
CASSLDRWGYGYTF
TGTGCCAGCAGCTTAGATCGGTGGGGCTATGGCTACACCTTC
>TRBJ2-7|many|-|TRBV20-1
CSASQRGHEQYF
TGCAGTGCCTCCCAGAGAGGTCACGAGCAGTACTTC
>TRBJ1-3|many|-|TRBV25-1
CASSLGQRGSGNTIYF
TGTGCCAGCAGTCTTGGACAGAGAGGGTCTGGAAACACCATATATTTT
>TRBJ2-1|-|TRBD2|TRBV2
CASTGTSGGARQFF
TGTGCCAGCACTGGGACTAGCGGGGGGGCACGGCAGTTCTTC
>TRBJ2-7|many|-|TRBV9
CASSVERDRYEQYF
TGTGCCAGCAGCGTAGAAAGGGATAGGTACGAGCAGTACTTC
>TRBJ2-3|many|-|TRBV18
CASSPPVGARTTDTQYF
TGTGCCAGCTCACCACCGGTAGGGGCAAGGACAACAGATACGCAGTATTTT